Included here is one T cell receptor (beta chain) sequence, with context. This specimen comes from a study of cytomegalovirus exposure and HLA in healthy donors. Primers: 60 Vbeta forward and 13 Jbeta reverse. Only in-frame clones appear in the TCRdb table, and some are missing; sequencing was by immunoSEQ multiplex PCR. The data hold about 250,000 clones, with 72% observed a single time. CDR3 size: 14 residues. Germline V CDR1 and CDR2: MNHNY, SVGAGI (reference sequence). Though nominally healthy at sampling, donors likely had unrecorded immune exposures. This rearrangement joins TRBV6-6 to TRBJ2-5; D perhaps matches TRBD2 (6 bases). The J call may be faulty, since TRBJ2-7 better matches the DNA end. Material for sequencing was PBMCs. The TCR sequence derives from a female donor in good health and CMV-seronegative. CDR3 coding DNA: TGTGCCAGCAGTCACGGGACTCAGACCTACGAGCAGTACTTC. It specifies CASSHGTQTYEQYF.